The present entry profiles one T cell receptor (beta chain) with its context. Its antigen remains unidentified. Losses at the gene ends were 0 bases for V and 1 base for J; bases not matched to a gene: 8. The CDR3 length is 17 residues. Germline V gene lookup returns CDR1 SGHTA and CDR2 FQGNSA. These data come from a study of cytomegalovirus exposure and HLA in healthy donors. Study-wide points: Accurate prediction of most subjects' HLA-A and HLA-B alleles from TCR beta sequences was reported. In a later analysis, specific HLA alleles were associated with around 17,000 TCR beta sequences at a 0.05 false discovery rate.

This PCR relied on a set of 60 Vbeta primers and 13 Jbeta primers. Here immunoSEQ multiplex PCR was the method, and the copy in TCRdb shows in-frame clones only, minus some. The sample holds around 150,000 clones, around three quarters seen once. V usage is TRBV7-2 and J usage is TRBJ1-2, with 7 nucleotides matching TRBD1. Sequencing was done on a sample of PBMCs. This TCR came from a man aged 40-50 years in good health and CMV-seronegative. The CDR3 DNA reads TGTGCCAGCAGCTTAGCGAGAGGGGGCTTTGGTAACTATGGCTACACCTTC. This sequence encodes CASSLARGGFGNYGYTF.